The 29 T cell receptor beta chains in this list originate from one sample, sequenced in a study of cytomegalovirus exposure and HLA in healthy donors. Primers for the PCR totalled 60 Vbeta and 13 Jbeta. The protocol was immunoSEQ multiplex PCR, while the TCRdb copy is restricted to in-frame clones and leaves out a portion. The sample contains around 130,000 clones, around 75% of which appear only once. The sample consisted of PBMCs. Every receptor here comes from a man aged 25 to 45 in good health and CMV-seronegative.

With regard to this clone: At one end, the junction sequence differs from germline, possibly due to a read error. The V and J genes are TRBV2 and TRBJ2-4; D remains ambiguous. CDR1 SNHLY and CDR2 FYNNEI come from the germline V gene. The CDR3 is made up of 13 amino acids. CDR3 residues: CASTARAKNSQYF. The CDR3 DNA reads TGTGCCAGCACTGCCAGAGCCAAAAACAGTCAGTACTTC.

The V call is TRBV13, the J call TRBJ2-5, with TRBD2 matching over 11 bases. This CDR3 has 15 amino acids. The V gene end was trimmed by 0 bases and the J gene end by 5 bases; junction bases not matched to a gene: 2. CDR1 PRHDT and CDR2 FYEKMQ come from the germline V gene (reference sequence). The CDR3 spells CASSLGLAGDETQYF. CDR3 DNA sequence: TGTGCCAGCAGCTTAGGACTAGCGGGGGATGAGACCCAGTACTTC.

The chain carries TRBV7-9 and TRBJ1-1, with 10 positions matching TRBD1. The CDR3 spans 12 residues. The V gene end was trimmed by 3 bases and the J gene end by 8 bases; junction bases not matched to a gene: 0. Germline V lookup: CDR1 SEHNR, CDR2 FQNEAQ (reference sequence). CDR3 nucleotide sequence: TGTGCCAGCAGCTTGGACAGGGGGGAAGCTTTCTTT. Translation: CASSLDRGEAFF.

In its sample, this clone was seen once. J is TRBJ2-5 and V is TRBV7-9; no definite D call. This CDR3 is 13 amino acids long. Germline CDR1 SEHNR, CDR2 FQNEAQ (reference sequence). Trimming took 3 bases from V and 5 from J, leaving 10 bases between them. This chain's CDR3 is CASSLYPRETQYF. The CDR3 region has the DNA TGTGCCAGCAGCTTGTACCCCCGGGAGACCCAGTACTTC.

This rearrangement joins TRBV2 to TRBJ2-7; possibly TRBD1 for D (5 bases). Trimming took off 6 bases at V and 5 bases at J, with 17 bases between the two ends. CDR3 length: 14 residues. The V gene's germline CDR1 is SNHLY and CDR2 FYNNEI. CDR3 in amino acids: CASRLDSPRNEQYF. The CDR3 DNA sequence: TGTGCCAGCAGGCTAGACAGCCCGCGAAACGAGCAGTACTTC.

This chain uses TRBV10-3 with TRBJ1-5; 9 bases map to TRBD1. Germline V gene data show CDR1 as ENHRY and CDR2 as SYGVKD. The V and J ends lost 6 bases and 7 bases, in that order; junction bases with no gene match: 7. The CDR3 covers 14 residues. The CDR3 DNA follows: TGTGCCATCAGCCCGGGACAGGGAAGACAGCCCCAGCATTTT. It specifies CAISPGQGRQPQHF.

A remark on this clone: An end of the junction does not agree with germline; a read error may underlie this. V is TRBV5-3 and J is TRBJ2-4; perhaps TRBD2 as D (7 bases). TRBV5-3 is identified as an open reading frame with a role that is uncertain. CDR3 length equals 14 residues. The CDR3 region has the DNA TGTGCCAGAAGCTTGGAGGGGGGGTGTAACAGTCAGTACTTC. Translation: CARSLEGGCNSQYF.

This chain uses TRBV28 with TRBJ1-2; 8 positions agree with TRBD1. The CDR3 loop spans 15 amino acids. V gave up 6 bases and J gave up 7 bases; unmatched junction bases: 13. Germline loops: CDR1 MDHEN, CDR2 SYDVKM. CDR3 sequence: CASSRSPGGAGGYTF. The CDR3, as DNA: TGTGCCAGCAGCCGTAGTCCAGGGGGCGCGGGTGGCTACACCTTC.

This clone was detected a few times. V is TRBV11-2 and J is TRBJ1-1; D not resolved. V was clipped by 5 bases and J by 4 bases, with 11 bases between them. Germline V gene data show CDR1 as SGHAT and CDR2 as FQNNGV. The CDR3 is 13 residues long. The CDR3 loop reads CASSREVVTEAFF. The CDR3 coding sequence is TGTGCCAGCAGCCGGGAGGTTGTCACTGAAGCTTTCTTT.

This chain connects TRBV15 to TRBJ1-1; TRBD1 aligns across 8 bases. V lost 4 bases to trimming and J lost 4 bases; unmatched junction nucleotides: 5. Germline loops: CDR1 LNHNV, CDR2 YYDKDF (reference sequence). The CDR3 sequence is 14 residues long. The CDR3 DNA reads TGTGCCACCAGCACAACAGGGGGAATCACTGAAGCTTTCTTT. Translation gives CATSTTGGITEAFF.

The rearrangement links TRBV5-1 to TRBJ1-1; TRBD1 is a possible D gene (5 bases). This CDR3 has 16 residues. The germline V and J ends were trimmed by 5 bases and 1 base, with 18 bases remaining between them. The V gene's germline CDR1 is SGHRS and CDR2 YFSETQ. The CDR3 loop reads CASRHLMLGPNTEAFF. The DNA for the CDR3 is TGCGCCAGCAGACACTTAATGCTGGGGCCGAACACTGAAGCTTTCTTT.

For the CDR3, the DNA is TGTGCCAGCAGCCCCGGGACAGGTTCCTCCTACGAGCAGTACTTC. Amino acids: CASSPGTGSSYEQYF. The chain joins TRBV7-8 to TRBJ2-5; 8 bases agree with TRBD1. The J call is uncertain, as TRBJ2-7 better fits the DNA end. The CDR3 sequence is 15 residues long. Germline CDR1 is SGHVS and CDR2 is FQNEAQ.

The rearrangement links TRBV27 to TRBJ2-7; tentatively, D is TRBD1 (8 bases). Germline CDR1 is MNHEY and CDR2 is SMNVEV (reference sequence). This CDR3 region has 14 residues. V shed 5 bases and J shed 5 bases, with 16 bases lying between them. CDR3: CASSRYRGGDEQYF. The CDR3 DNA is TGTGCCAGCAGTCGATACAGGGGGGGCGACGAGCAGTACTTC.

This rearrangement joins TRBV5-1 to TRBJ1-4; TRBD1 matches 7 bases. Trimming took 0 bases from V and 8 from J; bases not matched to a gene: 7. Germline-derived CDR1 and CDR2 are SGHRS and YFSETQ. This CDR3 region has 15 residues. CDR3 in DNA: TGCGCCAGCAGCTTGGTGACAGGGCCCGGGGAAAAACTGTTTTTT. Its protein is CASSLVTGPGEKLFF.

The chain employs TRBV7-9 and TRBJ2-7; 9 bases are shared with TRBD2. Germline V gene lookup returns CDR1 SEHNR and CDR2 FQNEAQ (reference sequence). Unmatched junction bases numbered 3, after V lost 1 base and J lost 2 bases. The CDR3 totals 15 residues. As DNA, the CDR3 is TGTGCCAGCAGCTTAGGTAGCGGGGGCCCCTACGAGCAGTACTTC. It is translated as CASSLGSGGPYEQYF.

In DNA, the CDR3 is TGTGCCAGCAGTGAAAATCCCCTCTACGAGCAGTACTTC. As protein: CASSENPLYEQYF. The V call is TRBV6-4, the J call TRBJ2-7; D not resolved. Trimming cost V 3 bases and J 3 bases, with 9 bases left between them. CDR1 and CDR2 (germline): MRHNA, SNTAGT. The CDR3 is 13 amino acids.

The chain uses TRBV28 and TRBJ1-2, with a possible D match to TRBD1 (6 bases). Germline V gene lookup returns CDR1 MDHEN and CDR2 SYDVKM. CDR3 length: 14 residues. V was cut by 6 bases and J by 2 bases, with 13 bases left in between. CDR3 nucleotides: TGTGCCAGCAGGCGCCCAGGGGCCAACTATGGCTACACCTTC. It encodes CASRRPGANYGYTF.

Worth noting for this clone: One junction end does not reproduce the germline sequence, and a read error may be involved. The chain employs TRBV7-9 and TRBJ2-1; 10 nucleotides agree with TRBD1. The CDR3 loop spans 16 amino acids. Looked up from germline, CDR1 is SEHNR and CDR2 is FQNEAQ (reference sequence). For the CDR3, the DNA is TGTTCCAGCAGCACCCTCGCGGGACAGGGGCACGATGAGCAGTTCTTC. This sequence encodes CSSSTLAGQGHDEQFF.

The chain links TRBV9 to TRBJ2-3; 8 bases map to TRBD1. V was clipped by 2 bases and J by 2 bases; unmatched bases: 4. The CDR3 extends over 15 amino acids. In germline, CDR1 is SGDLS, CDR2 YYNGEE. The CDR3 sequence is CASSVGTGTTDTQYF. CDR3 coding DNA: TGTGCCAGCAGCGTGGGGACAGGAACCACAGATACGCAGTATTTT.

The rearrangement uses TRBV7-2 and TRBJ2-7, with TRBD2 matching 7 bases. CDR1 SGHTA and CDR2 FQGNSA come from the germline V gene. The CDR3 has 14 residues. The V gene end was trimmed by 2 bases and the J gene end by 6 bases; junction bases not matched to a gene: 7. CDR3 nucleotide sequence: TGTGCCAGCAGCTTAATCACTAGCGTAGGCGAGCAGTACTTC. Protein: CASSLITSVGEQYF. The variable domain in full, with the rest retrieved from reference TRBV7-2 and TRBJ2-7, is GAGVSQSPSNKVTEKGKDVELRCDPISGHTALYWYRQSLGQGLEFLIYFQGNSAPDKSGLPSDRFSAERTGGSVSTLTIQRTQQEDSAVYLCASSLITSVGEQYFGPGTRLTVT.

The rearrangement joins TRBV28 to TRBJ1-2, with TRBD1 identical over 9 bases. Germline V gene lookup returns CDR1 MDHEN and CDR2 SYDVKM. The CDR3 contains 16 residues. V was pared by 3 bases and J by 3 bases, with 8 bases of the junction left unmatched. The CDR3 reads CASSFHRDREDYGYTF. DNA for the CDR3: TGTGCCAGCAGTTTCCATCGGGACAGGGAGGACTATGGCTACACCTTC.

V usage is TRBV7-2 and J usage is TRBJ1-1; perhaps TRBD1 as D (6 bases). This CDR3 has 13 amino acids. The germline V gene encodes CDR1 SGHTA and CDR2 FQGNSA. V gave up 5 bases and J gave up 3 bases, with 10 bases separating them. The chain's CDR3 is CASSMYRDTEAFF. CDR3 coding DNA: TGTGCCAGCAGCATGTACAGGGACACTGAAGCTTTCTTT. The whole variable domain, filled in from reference TRBV7-2 and TRBJ1-1, reads GAGVSQSPSNKVTEKGKDVELRCDPISGHTALYWYRQSLGQGLEFLIYFQGNSAPDKSGLPSDRFSAERTGGSVSTLTIQRTQQEDSAVYLCASSMYRDTEAFFGQGTRLTVV.

The chain joins TRBV28 to TRBJ2-4, with 10 bases fitting TRBD2. Trimming cost V 2 bases and J 12 bases; bases outside gene matches: 4. Per the germline V gene, CDR1 is MDHEN and CDR2 is SYDVKM. The CDR3 has 13 amino acids. CDR3 nucleotides: TGTGCCAGCAGTTTACCAAGCGGGGGGGGTCAGTACTTC. Amino acids: CASSLPSGGGQYF.

This chain joins TRBV28 and TRBJ2-1, with D possibly TRBD2 on 6 matching bases. Deletions cut 7 bases from V and 10 bases from J, with 14 bases between. The germline gives CDR1 MDHEN, CDR2 SYDVKM. The CDR3 extends over 12 amino acids. The CDR3 DNA reads TGTGCCAGCACCACGGCCGGGGGAGAGCAGTTCTTC. Residues: CASTTAGGEQFF.

V gene TRBV11-3 combines with J gene TRBJ2-5; 12 bases are shared with TRBD2. Losses at the gene ends were 5 bases for V and 1 base for J; bases not matched to a gene: 2. Germline V CDR1 and CDR2: SGHNT, YENEEA. The CDR3 spans 15 residues. The CDR3 spells CASSVGLAGQETQYF. The CDR3 nucleotides read TGTGCCAGCAGCGTGGGACTAGCGGGCCAAGAGACCCAGTACTTC.

The chain couples TRBV7-9 to TRBJ1-1; possibly TRBD1 for D (5 bases). CDR1 SEHNR and CDR2 FQNEAQ come from the germline V gene (reference sequence). V was shortened by 6 bases and J by 5 bases, with 16 bases between the two germline ends. CDR3 length: 14 amino acids. CDR3 in amino acids: CASRPPLGGTEAFF. CDR3 coding DNA: TGTGCCAGCAGACCGCCCTTGGGGGGGACTGAAGCTTTCTTT.

This rearrangement joins TRBV29-1 to TRBJ2-7; 10 bases map to TRBD1. The CDR3 is 13 amino acids. Germline trimming cut 6 bases from V and 0 bases from J; bases unmatched to any gene: 2. Germline CDR1 is SQVTM and CDR2 is ANQGSEA. CDR3 amino acids: CSVRDRGSYEQYF. Here the CDR3 DNA reads TGCAGCGTGAGGGACAGGGGCTCCTACGAGCAGTACTTC.

V usage is TRBV7-9 and J usage is TRBJ2-1, with TRBD1 matching over 9 bases. In germline, CDR1 is SEHNR, CDR2 FQNEAQ (reference sequence). This CDR3 region has 14 residues. Trimming at V came to 10 bases and at J to 6 bases, leaving 10 bases not matched to a gene. The CDR3 is CATHSGTGTNEQFF. CDR3 DNA sequence: TGTGCCACGCACTCCGGGACAGGGACCAATGAGCAGTTCTTC.

The chain links TRBV2 to TRBJ2-1, with 7 bases aligning to TRBD1. J lost 8 bases, V lost 6 bases, and 7 bases had no gene match. Germline CDR1 SNHLY, CDR2 FYNNEI. This CDR3 has 13 amino acids. The chain's CDR3 is CASRIQGKDEQFF. The CDR3 region has the DNA TGTGCCAGCAGGATACAGGGGAAGGATGAGCAGTTCTTC. The complete variable domain, with remaining parts taken from reference TRBV2 and TRBJ2-1, reads EPEVTQTPSHQVTQMGQEVILRCVPISNHLYFYWYRQILGQKVEFLVSFYNNEISEKSEIFDDQFSVERPDGSNFTLKIRSTKLEDSAMYFCASRIQGKDEQFFGPGTRLTVL.